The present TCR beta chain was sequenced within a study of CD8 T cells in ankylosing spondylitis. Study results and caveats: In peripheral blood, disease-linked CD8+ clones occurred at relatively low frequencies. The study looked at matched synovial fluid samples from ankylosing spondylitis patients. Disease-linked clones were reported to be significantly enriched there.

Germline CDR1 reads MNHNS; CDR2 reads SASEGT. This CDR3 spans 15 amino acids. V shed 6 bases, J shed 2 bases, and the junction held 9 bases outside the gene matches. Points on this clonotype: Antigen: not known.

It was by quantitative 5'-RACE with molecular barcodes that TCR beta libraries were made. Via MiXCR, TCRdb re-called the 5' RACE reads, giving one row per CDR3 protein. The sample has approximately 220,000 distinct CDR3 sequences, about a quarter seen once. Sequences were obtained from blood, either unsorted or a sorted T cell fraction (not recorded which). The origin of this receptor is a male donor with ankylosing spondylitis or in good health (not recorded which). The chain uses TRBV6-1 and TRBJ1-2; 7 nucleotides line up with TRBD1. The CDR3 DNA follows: TGTGCCAGCAGCCGACGGGGACAGTCCAACTATGGCTACACCTTC. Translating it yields CASSRRGQSNYGYTF.